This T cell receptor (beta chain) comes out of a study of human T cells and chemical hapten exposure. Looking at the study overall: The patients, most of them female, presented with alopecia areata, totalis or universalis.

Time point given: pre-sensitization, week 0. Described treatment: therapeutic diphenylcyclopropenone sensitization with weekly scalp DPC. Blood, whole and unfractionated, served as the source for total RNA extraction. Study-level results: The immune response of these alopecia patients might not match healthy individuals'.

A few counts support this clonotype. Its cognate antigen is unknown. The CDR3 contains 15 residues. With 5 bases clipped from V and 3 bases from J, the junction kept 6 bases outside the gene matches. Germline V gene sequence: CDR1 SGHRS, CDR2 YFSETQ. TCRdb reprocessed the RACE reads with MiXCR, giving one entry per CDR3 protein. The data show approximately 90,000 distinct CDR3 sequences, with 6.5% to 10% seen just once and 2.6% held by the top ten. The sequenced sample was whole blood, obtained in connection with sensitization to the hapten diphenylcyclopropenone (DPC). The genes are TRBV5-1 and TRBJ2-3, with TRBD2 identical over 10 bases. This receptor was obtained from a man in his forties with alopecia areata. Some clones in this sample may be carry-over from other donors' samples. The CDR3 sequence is CASRDTSGITDTQYF. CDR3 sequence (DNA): TGCGCCAGCAGGGATACTAGCGGGATAACAGATACGCAGTATTTT.